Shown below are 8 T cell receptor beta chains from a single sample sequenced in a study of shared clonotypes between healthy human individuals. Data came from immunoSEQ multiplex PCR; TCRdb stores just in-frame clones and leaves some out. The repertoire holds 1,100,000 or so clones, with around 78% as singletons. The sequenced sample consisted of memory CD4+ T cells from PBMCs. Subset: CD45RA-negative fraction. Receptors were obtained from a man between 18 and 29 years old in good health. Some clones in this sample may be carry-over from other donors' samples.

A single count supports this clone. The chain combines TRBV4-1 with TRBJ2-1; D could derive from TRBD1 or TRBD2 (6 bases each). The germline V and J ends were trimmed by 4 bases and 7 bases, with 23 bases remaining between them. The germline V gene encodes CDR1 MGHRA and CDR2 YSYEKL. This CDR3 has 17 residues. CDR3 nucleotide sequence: TGCGCCAGCAGCCTAGGGGGTAGCGGCCCTAGGGGGAATGAGCAGTTCTTC. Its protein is CASSLGGSGPRGNEQFF.

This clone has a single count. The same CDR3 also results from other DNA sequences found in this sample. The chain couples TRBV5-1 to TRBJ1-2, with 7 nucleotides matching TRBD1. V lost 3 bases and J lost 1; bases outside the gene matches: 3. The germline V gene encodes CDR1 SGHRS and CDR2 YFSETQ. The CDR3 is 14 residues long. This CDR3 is CASSWGQINYGYTF. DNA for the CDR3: TGCGCCAGCAGCTGGGGACAGATTAACTATGGCTACACCTTC.

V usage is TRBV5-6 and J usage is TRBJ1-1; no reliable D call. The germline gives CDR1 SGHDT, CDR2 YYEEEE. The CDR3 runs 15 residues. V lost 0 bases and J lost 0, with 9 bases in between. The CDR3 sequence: CASSLARALNTEAFF. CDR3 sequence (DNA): TGTGCCAGCAGCTTGGCCCGGGCCCTGAACACTGAAGCTTTCTTT.

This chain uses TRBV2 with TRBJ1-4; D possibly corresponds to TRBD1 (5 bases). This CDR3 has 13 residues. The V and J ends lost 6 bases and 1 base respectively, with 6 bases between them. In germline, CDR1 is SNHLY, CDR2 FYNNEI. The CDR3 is CASRGETNEKLFF. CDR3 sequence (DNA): TGTGCCAGCAGGGGGGAAACTAATGAAAAACTGTTTTTT.

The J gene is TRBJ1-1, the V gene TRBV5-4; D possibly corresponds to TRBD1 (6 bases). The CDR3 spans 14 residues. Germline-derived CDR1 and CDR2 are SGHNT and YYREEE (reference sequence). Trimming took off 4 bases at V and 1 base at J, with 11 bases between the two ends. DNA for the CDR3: TGTGCCAGCAGCCGAGGACAGCCGAACACTGAAGCTTTCTTT. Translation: CASSRGQPNTEAFF.

The CDR3 bases are TGCGCCAGCAGCAGGACGACAGGGGGCGGGAACGAGCAGTACTTC. Its protein is CASSRTTGGGNEQYF. The J gene is TRBJ2-7, the V gene TRBV5-1, with TRBD1 matching 10 bases. The V gene end was trimmed by 4 bases and the J gene end by 5 bases; junction bases not matched to a gene: 9. CDR3 length: 15 residues. Germline assignment: CDR1 SGHRS and CDR2 YFSETQ.

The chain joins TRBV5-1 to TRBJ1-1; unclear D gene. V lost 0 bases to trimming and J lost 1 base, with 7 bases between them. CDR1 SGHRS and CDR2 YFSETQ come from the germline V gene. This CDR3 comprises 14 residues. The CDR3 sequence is CASSLVDANTEAFF. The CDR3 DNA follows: TGCGCCAGCAGCTTGGTAGACGCGAACACTGAAGCTTTCTTT.

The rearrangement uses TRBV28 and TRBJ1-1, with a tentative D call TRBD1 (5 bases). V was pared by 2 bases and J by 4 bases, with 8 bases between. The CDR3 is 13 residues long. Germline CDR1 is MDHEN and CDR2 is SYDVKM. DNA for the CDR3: TGTGCCAGCAGTTTAGGCCAGGGCACTGAAGCTTTCTTT. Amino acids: CASSLGQGTEAFF.